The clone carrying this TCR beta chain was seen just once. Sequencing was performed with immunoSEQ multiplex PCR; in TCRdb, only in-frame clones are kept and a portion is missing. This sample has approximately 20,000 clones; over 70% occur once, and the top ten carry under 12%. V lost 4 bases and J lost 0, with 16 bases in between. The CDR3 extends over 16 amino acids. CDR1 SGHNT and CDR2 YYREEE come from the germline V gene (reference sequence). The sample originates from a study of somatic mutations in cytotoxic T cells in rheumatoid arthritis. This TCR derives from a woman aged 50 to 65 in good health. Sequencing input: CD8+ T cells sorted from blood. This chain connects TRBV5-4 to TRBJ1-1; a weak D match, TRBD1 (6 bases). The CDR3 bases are TGTGCCAGCAGCGGTTCCCTAGGGGGGCTGAACACTGAAGCTTTCTTT. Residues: CASSGSLGGLNTEAFF.